Each of the 16 T cell receptor beta chains below was sequenced from the same sample in a study of a mutant IDH1 vaccine in newly diagnosed glioma. Documented time point: week 35, safety follow-up. All doses held 300 ug of mutant IDH1 20-mer peptide, with topical imiquimod. Generated by immunoSEQ multiplex PCR, the TCRdb table keeps only in-frame clones and is missing some. The top ten clones hold roughly 5% of a sample with tens of thousands of clones, about 74% of them seen once. For these receptors, no antigen is known. Sequencing was performed on PBMCs, taken from a glioma patient whose treatment included an IDH1 peptide vaccine. The receptors stem from a man between 45 and 60 years old with glioma.

The chain couples TRBV5-4 to TRBJ1-2; D is unclear. The CDR3 totals 13 residues. Germline V gene sequence: CDR1 SGHNT, CDR2 YYREEE (reference sequence). V was pared by 4 bases and J by 5 bases, with 12 bases between. The CDR3 coding sequence is TGTGCCAGCAGCACCGGAGCACTTTATGGCTACACCTTC. Translation gives CASSTGALYGYTF.

The chain combines TRBV4-1 with TRBJ1-1; D not certain. CDR3 size: 14 residues. V was trimmed by 5 bases and J by 4 bases, leaving 14 bases between them. The germline V gene encodes CDR1 MGHRA and CDR2 YSYEKL. The CDR3 region is CASSSHWGGTEAFF. The DNA for the CDR3 is TGCGCCAGCAGCAGCCATTGGGGTGGCACTGAAGCTTTCTTT.

The chain employs TRBV28 and TRBJ1-1; D perhaps matches TRBD1 (5 bases). The CDR3 extends over 16 amino acids. Germline lookup yields CDR1 MDHEN and CDR2 SYDVKM. Trimming took off 3 bases at V and 1 base at J, with 15 bases between the two ends. Written as DNA, the CDR3 is TGTGCCAGCAGTTTCCCGATGGGGCAAAGGAACACTGAAGCTTTCTTT. It yields the protein CASSFPMGQRNTEAFF.

This clone was seen a handful of times. This chain joins TRBV9 and TRBJ1-2; TRBD1 might be the D (5 bases). Germline CDR1 and CDR2: SGDLS and YYNGEE. V was shortened by 2 bases and J by 4 bases, with 9 bases between the two germline ends. The CDR3 is made up of 13 amino acids. CDR3 in amino acids: CASSVRDGYGYTF. CDR3 nucleotide sequence: TGTGCCAGCAGCGTCAGGGACGGCTATGGCTACACCTTC.

The chain links TRBV6-5 to TRBJ1-2; TRBD1 matches 8 bases. The CDR3 loop spans 15 amino acids. Germline V gene lookup returns CDR1 MNHEY and CDR2 SVGAGI. V gave up 5 bases and J gave up 5 bases; unmatched junction bases: 10. CDR3 DNA: TGTGCCAGCAGTCTGGACAGGGTGGCCTATTATGGCTACACCTTC. Its protein is CASSLDRVAYYGYTF.

This clone was counted between two and nine times. This rearrangement joins TRBV6-1 to TRBJ1-1; D is uncertain. Trimming left V 7 bases short and J 5 bases short, with 17 bases between. The CDR3 has 14 residues. CDR1 is MNHNS, CDR2 SASEGT, per germline. The CDR3 nucleotides are TGTGCCAGCAAAATGGCTCATCTGAGAACTGAAGCTTTCTTT. This encodes CASKMAHLRTEAFF.

The chain recombines TRBV5-4 with TRBJ1-1, with D possibly being TRBD1 (5 bases). Trimming removed 3 bases at V and 0 bases at J, with 9 bases between. This CDR3 spans 14 amino acids. Germline CDR1 reads SGHNT; CDR2 reads YYREEE (reference sequence). In DNA form, the CDR3 reads TGTGCCAGCAGCTCAGTACAGGTGAACACTGAAGCTTTCTTT. Translating gives CASSSVQVNTEAFF.

This clone was counted a single time. The chain combines TRBV29-1 with TRBJ1-1, with D perhaps matching TRBD1 (5 bases). The CDR3 consists of 14 residues. V lost 6 bases and J 4 bases, leaving 18 bases between the germline ends. The germline gives CDR1 SQVTM, CDR2 ANQGSEA. Here the CDR3 DNA reads TGCAGCGTGGGTAAGACAGCCATACCCACTGAAGCTTTCTTT. Amino acids: CSVGKTAIPTEAFF.

This clone was counted a single time. CDR3 amino acids: CASSPFPLPGDEQFF. The CDR3 bases are TGTGCCAGCAGCCCTTTTCCCCTCCCAGGCGATGAGCAGTTCTTC. The V gene is TRBV7-9, the J gene TRBJ2-1; D is ambiguous. The germline V and J ends were trimmed by 5 bases and 8 bases, with 19 bases remaining between them. This CDR3 contains 15 residues. Germline CDR1 is SEHNR and CDR2 is FQNEAQ (reference sequence).

This chain links TRBV29-1 with TRBJ1-4; D call uncertain. This CDR3 comprises 14 residues. The V and J ends lost 1 base and 0 bases respectively, with 6 bases between them. Germline V gives CDR1 SQVTM, CDR2 ANQGSEA. The CDR3 here is CSVEGFATNEKLFF. The CDR3 bases are TGCAGCGTTGAAGGGTTTGCAACTAATGAAAAACTGTTTTTT.

The chain uses TRBV9 and TRBJ2-7; 8 positions match TRBD1. CDR1 is SGDLS and CDR2 is YYNGEE in the germline V gene. This CDR3 has 16 amino acids. With V trimmed by 0 bases and J by 5 bases, 10 bases remained unmatched. CDR3 in DNA: TGTGCCAGCAGCGTAGCTCCCCAGGGGGCGGACCACGAGCAGTACTTC. The encoded protein is CASSVAPQGADHEQYF.

V and J are TRBV20-1 and TRBJ1-1; tentative D call: TRBD1 (5 bases). The CDR3 extends over 9 amino acids. Germline CDR1 reads DFQATT; CDR2 reads SNEGSKA (reference sequence). CDR3 region: CRRGREAFF. In DNA form, the CDR3 reads TGCAGAAGGGGCAGGGAAGCTTTCTTT.

The V gene is TRBV29-1, the J gene TRBJ2-6, with no clear D. V lost 2 bases to trimming and J lost 0 bases, with 5 bases between them. The germline V gene has CDR1 SQVTM and CDR2 ANQGSEA. CDR3 size: 14 residues. The CDR3 sequence: CSVERASGANVLTF. CDR3 in DNA: TGCAGCGTTGAAAGGGCCTCTGGGGCCAACGTCCTGACTTTC.

This chain connects TRBV5-6 to TRBJ1-5; TRBD1 matches 7 bases. V was clipped by 4 bases and J by 0 bases; unmatched bases: 4. From germline, CDR1 is SGHDT and CDR2 YYEEEE. This CDR3 is 15 amino acids long. The DNA of the CDR3 is TGTGCCAGCAGCCAACAGGGGAATAGCAATCAGCCCCAGCATTTT. The encoded protein is CASSQQGNSNQPQHF.

The rearrangement joins TRBV6-6 to TRBJ1-1, with D tentatively TRBD1 (6 bases). Trimming left V 0 bases short and J 2 bases short, with 10 bases between. Per germline, CDR1 MNHNY and CDR2 SVGAGI (reference sequence). This CDR3 comprises 15 residues. The CDR3 DNA reads TGTGCCAGCAGTTACTCGACAGGCGCCAACACTGAAGCTTTCTTT. Translating it yields CASSYSTGANTEAFF.

J is TRBJ2-7 and V is TRBV5-6, with D possibly being TRBD1 (5 bases). The CDR3 covers 17 residues. Per germline, CDR1 SGHDT and CDR2 YYEEEE. V lost 4 bases, J lost 0 bases, and 20 bases lay in between. The CDR3 reads CASSPIVREGSSYEQYF. The CDR3, as DNA: TGTGCCAGCAGCCCGATAGTCAGGGAAGGATCCTCCTACGAGCAGTACTTC.